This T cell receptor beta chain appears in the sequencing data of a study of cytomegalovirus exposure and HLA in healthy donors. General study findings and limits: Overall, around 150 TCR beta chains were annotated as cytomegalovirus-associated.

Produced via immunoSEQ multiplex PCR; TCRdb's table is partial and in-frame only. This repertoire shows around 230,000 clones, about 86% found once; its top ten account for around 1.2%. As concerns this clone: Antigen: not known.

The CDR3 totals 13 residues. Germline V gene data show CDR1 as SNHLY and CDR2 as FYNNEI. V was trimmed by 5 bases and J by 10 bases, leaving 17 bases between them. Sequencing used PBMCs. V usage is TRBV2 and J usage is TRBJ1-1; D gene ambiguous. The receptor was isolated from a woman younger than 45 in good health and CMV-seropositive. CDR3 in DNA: TGTGCCAGCAGTTCCCGTGGCTCCCGGGGAGCTTTCTTT. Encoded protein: CASSSRGSRGAFF.